This TCR beta chain is drawn from a study of T-cell reconstitution after alpha-beta-depleted transplantation in children. The library targeted TCRbeta and was prepared with unique molecular identifiers. TCRdb analysed the PCR reads with MiXCR anew, one entry per CDR3 protein. The sample lists approximately 70,000 distinct CDR3 sequences; roughly 4.9% were seen once. This clonotype was counted ten times or more. What it binds is not known. Notes on the study in general: T-cell counts and diversity were attributed mostly to newly produced T cells one year after transplant. Where alpha-beta T cells came from about two months after transplant was reportedly several hundred expanded graft clones.

The V and J ends lost 0 bases and 2 bases, in that order; junction bases with no gene match: 4. The germline gives CDR1 SGDLS, CDR2 YYNGEE. The CDR3 consists of 16 residues. This TCR came from a boy younger than two who had a stem cell transplant for acute myeloid leukemia, so the T cells may come from the graft donor. Sequencing used PBMCs, mostly from graft donor cells, obtained 180 days after TCRalphabeta/CD19-depleted stem cell transplant. This chain connects TRBV9 to TRBJ2-5; 10 bases fit TRBD2. CDR3 nucleotide sequence: TGTGCCAGCAGCGTAGCCCGGACTAGCGGACAAGAGACCCAGTACTTC. It yields the protein CASSVARTSGQETQYF. Drawing the rest from reference TRBV9 and TRBJ2-5, the complete variable domain is DSGVTQTPKHLITATGQRVTLRCSPRSGDLSVYWYQQSLDQGLQFLIQYYNGEERAKGNILERFSAQQFPDLHSELNLSSLELGDSALYFCASSVARTSGQETQYFGPGTRLLVL.